This T cell receptor (beta chain) was found in a study of radiation and T cells in renal cell carcinoma. Produced via immunoSEQ multiplex PCR; TCRdb's table is partial and in-frame only. The table records approximately 150,000 clones, roughly 85% of them present only once. The time point: baseline pretreatment blood. Treatment denoted: 15 Gy SBRT to primary tumor, nephrectomy 4 weeks later. CDR1 is LNHDA and CDR2 is SQIVND in the germline V gene (reference sequence). The CDR3 has 14 amino acids. The V gene lost 6 bases and the J gene lost 0 bases, with 8 bases spanning the gap. The chain recombines TRBV19 with TRBJ2-2, with a weak D call TRBD2 (7 bases). This TCR was sampled from a woman aged 50 to 60 with renal cell carcinoma. Material: blood, obtained from a patient whose treatment included radiotherapy and nephrectomy. The CDR3 DNA follows: TGTGCCAGTAGAGGGGGGGCGAACACCGGGGAGCTGTTTTTT. It is translated as CASRGGANTGELFF.